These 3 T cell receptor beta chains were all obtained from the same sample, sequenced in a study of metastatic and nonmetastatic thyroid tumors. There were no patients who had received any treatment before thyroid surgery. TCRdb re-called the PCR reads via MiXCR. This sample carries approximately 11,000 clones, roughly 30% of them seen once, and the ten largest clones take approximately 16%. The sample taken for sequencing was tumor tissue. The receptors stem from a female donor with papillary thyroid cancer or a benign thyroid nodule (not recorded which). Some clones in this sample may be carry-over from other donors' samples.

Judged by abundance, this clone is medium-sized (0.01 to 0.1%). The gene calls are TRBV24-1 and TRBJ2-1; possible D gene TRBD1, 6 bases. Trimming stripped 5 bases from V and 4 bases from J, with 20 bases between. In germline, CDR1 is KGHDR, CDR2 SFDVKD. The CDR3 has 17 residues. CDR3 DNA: TGTGCCACCAGTGGCGCCACAGGGAACAGGGTTTACAATGAGCAGTTCTTC. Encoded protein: CATSGATGNRVYNEQFF.

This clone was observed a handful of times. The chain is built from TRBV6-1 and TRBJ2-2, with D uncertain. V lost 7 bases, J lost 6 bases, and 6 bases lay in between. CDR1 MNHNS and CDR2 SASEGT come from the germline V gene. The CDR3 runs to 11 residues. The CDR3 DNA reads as TGTGCCAGCATCGGTGCCGGGGAGCTGTTTTTT. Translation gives CASIGAGELFF.

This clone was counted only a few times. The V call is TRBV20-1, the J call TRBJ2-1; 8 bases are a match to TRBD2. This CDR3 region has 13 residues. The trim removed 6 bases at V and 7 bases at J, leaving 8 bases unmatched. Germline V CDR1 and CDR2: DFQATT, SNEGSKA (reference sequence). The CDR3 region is CSAHGGGWNEQFF. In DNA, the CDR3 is TGCAGTGCCCACGGCGGGGGGTGGAATGAGCAGTTCTTC.